The 8 T cell receptor beta chains below all came from one sample that was sequenced in a study of immune evolution from preneoplasia to lung adenocarcinoma. Profiled with immunoSEQ multiplex PCR; TCRdb holds only in-frame clones, not every one. The table lists approximately 10,000 clones, 77% of them singletons. The sequenced sample consisted of FFPE lung adenocarcinoma in situ tissue. The receptor source for this set is a person aged 55-80 years with lung adenocarcinoma.

This chain joins TRBV27 and TRBJ1-2; D unclear. The CDR3 covers 14 residues. From germline, CDR1 is MNHEY and CDR2 SMNVEV (reference sequence). V lost 7 bases to trimming and J lost 4 bases, with 16 bases between them. CDR3 residues: CASKGVGSVYGYTF. CDR3 in DNA: TGTGCCAGCAAGGGCGTGGGATCGGTCTATGGCTACACCTTC.

The J gene is TRBJ2-2, the V gene TRBV7-3, with 10 bases matching TRBD2. J lost 10 bases, V lost 2 bases, and 7 bases had no gene match. Germline-derived CDR1 and CDR2 are SGHTA and FQGTGA. The CDR3 is 15 residues long. In DNA, the CDR3 is TGTGCCAGCAGCTTATCTCTAGCGGGGGCCCCGGAGCTGTTTTTT. Its protein is CASSLSLAGAPELFF.

CDR3 loop: CASSEVGWGQHTKEQYF. The DNA of the CDR3 is TGTGCCAGCAGTGAAGTAGGTTGGGGACAGCACACCAAAGAGCAGTACTTC. The chain combines TRBV6-1 with TRBJ2-7; 7 bases are a match to TRBD1. This CDR3 region has 17 residues. J was trimmed by 7 bases and V by 1 base; bases with no gene match: 16. Germline CDR1 MNHNS, CDR2 SASEGT.

This rearrangement joins TRBV7-2 to TRBJ2-3, with D possibly TRBD2 on 6 matching bases. Germline V lookup: CDR1 SGHTA, CDR2 FQGNSA. Trimming removed 7 bases from V and 6 bases from J, with 14 bases in between. The CDR3 is 13 amino acids. This CDR3 reads CASIRLEGDTQYF. The DNA for the CDR3 is TGTGCCAGCATCCGCCTGGAGGGCGATACGCAGTATTTT. Full variable domain (remainder filled in from reference TRBV7-2 and TRBJ2-3): GAGVSQSPSNKVTEKGKDVELRCDPISGHTALYWYRQSLGQGLEFLIYFQGNSAPDKSGLPSDRFSAERTGGSVSTLTIQRTQQEDSAVYLCASIRLEGDTQYFGPGTRLTVL.

The rearrangement uses TRBV19 and TRBJ2-1; D is possibly TRBD1 (5 bases). The V gene lost 3 bases and the J gene lost 7 bases, with 13 bases spanning the gap. Per germline, CDR1 LNHDA and CDR2 SQIVND (reference sequence). The CDR3 loop spans 14 amino acids. The chain's CDR3 is CASSISRVGNEQFF. CDR3 DNA sequence: TGTGCCAGTAGTATTAGCAGGGTAGGTAATGAGCAGTTCTTC.

The chain joins TRBV14 to TRBJ2-7; TRBD1 is a possible D gene (5 bases). Per germline, CDR1 SGHDN and CDR2 FVKESK. V gave up 1 base and J gave up 0 bases, with 10 bases separating them. This CDR3 is built from 15 residues. CDR3 coding DNA: TGTGCCAGCAGCCAAGCAGGGTTACTCTCCTACGAGCAGTACTTC. Translated: CASSQAGLLSYEQYF.

CDR3 in DNA: TGTGCCAGCAGCTCCAAGCTAAATCAGCCCCAGCATTTT. Protein sequence: CASSSKLNQPQHF. The V call is TRBV7-2, the J call TRBJ1-5; D is unclear. The CDR3 covers 13 residues. Trimming took 4 bases from V and 4 from J, leaving 8 bases between them. From germline, CDR1 is SGHTA and CDR2 FQGNSA.

The CDR3 DNA is TGTGCCAGCAGCTTAAAAAACGCCGGGACAGCGTACCAAGAGACCCAGTACTTC. It specifies CASSLKNAGTAYQETQYF. This chain uses TRBV5-5 with TRBJ2-5; 7 bases are a match to TRBD1. CDR3 length: 18 amino acids. Per germline, CDR1 SGHKS and CDR2 YYEKEE (reference sequence). The V gene end was trimmed by 2 bases and the J gene end by 0 bases; junction bases not matched to a gene: 13.